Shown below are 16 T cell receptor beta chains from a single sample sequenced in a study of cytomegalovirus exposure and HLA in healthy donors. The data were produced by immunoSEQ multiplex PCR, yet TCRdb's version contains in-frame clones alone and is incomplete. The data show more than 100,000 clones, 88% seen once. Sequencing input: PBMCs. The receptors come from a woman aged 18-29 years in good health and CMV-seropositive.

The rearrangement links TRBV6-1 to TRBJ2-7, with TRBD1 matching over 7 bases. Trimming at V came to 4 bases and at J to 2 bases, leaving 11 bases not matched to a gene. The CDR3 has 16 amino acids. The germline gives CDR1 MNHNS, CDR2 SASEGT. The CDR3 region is CASSVNPGQSTYEQYF. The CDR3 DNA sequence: TGTGCCAGCAGTGTGAACCCGGGACAGTCTACCTACGAGCAGTACTTC.

The CDR3 loop is CASSQDRDGGGYGYTF. The CDR3, as DNA: TGCGCCAGCAGCCAAGATAGGGACGGGGGGGGCTATGGCTACACCTTC. The rearrangement joins TRBV4-3 to TRBJ1-2; tentative D call: TRBD1 (5 bases). Trimming stripped 0 bases from V and 4 bases from J, with 15 bases between. Germline assignment: CDR1 LGHNA and CDR2 YSLEER. CDR3 length equals 16 residues.

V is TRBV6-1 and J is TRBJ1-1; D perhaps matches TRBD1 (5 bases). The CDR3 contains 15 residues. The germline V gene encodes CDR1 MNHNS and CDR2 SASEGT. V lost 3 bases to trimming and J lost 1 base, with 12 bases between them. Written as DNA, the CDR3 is TGTGCCAGCAGTGATGACAGTTCTTGGAACACTGAAGCTTTCTTT. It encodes CASSDDSSWNTEAFF.

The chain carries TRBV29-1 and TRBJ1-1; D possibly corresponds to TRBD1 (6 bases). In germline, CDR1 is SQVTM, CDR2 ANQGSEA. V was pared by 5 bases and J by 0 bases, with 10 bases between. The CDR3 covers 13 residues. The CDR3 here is CSVKTGMNTEAFF. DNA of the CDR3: TGCAGCGTTAAAACAGGGATGAACACTGAAGCTTTCTTT.

CDR3 protein: CASRTGQGWYGYTF. Written as DNA, the CDR3 is TGTGCCAGCAGGACCGGACAGGGATGGTATGGCTACACCTTC. J is TRBJ1-2 and V is TRBV6-5, with TRBD1 matching over 8 bases. With V trimmed by 6 bases and J by 5 bases, 8 bases remained unmatched. Germline V gene sequence: CDR1 MNHEY, CDR2 SVGAGI. This CDR3 comprises 14 residues.

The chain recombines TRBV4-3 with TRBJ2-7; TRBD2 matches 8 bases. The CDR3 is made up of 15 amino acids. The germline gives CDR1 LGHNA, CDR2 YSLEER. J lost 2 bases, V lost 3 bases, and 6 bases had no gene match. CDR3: CASSQSPGLAYEQYF. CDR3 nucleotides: TGCGCCAGCAGCCAGTCTCCGGGACTAGCCTACGAGCAGTACTTC.

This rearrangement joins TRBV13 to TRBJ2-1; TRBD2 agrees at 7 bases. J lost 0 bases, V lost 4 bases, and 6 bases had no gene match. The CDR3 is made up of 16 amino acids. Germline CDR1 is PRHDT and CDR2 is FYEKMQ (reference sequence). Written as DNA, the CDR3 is TGTGCCAGCAGCTCGGGGGGAGGCGTCTCCTACAATGAGCAGTTCTTC. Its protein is CASSSGGGVSYNEQFF.

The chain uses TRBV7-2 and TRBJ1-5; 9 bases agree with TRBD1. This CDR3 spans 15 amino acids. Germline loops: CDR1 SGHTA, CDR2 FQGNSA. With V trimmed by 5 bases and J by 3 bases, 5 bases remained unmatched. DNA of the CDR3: TGTGCCAGCAGCGCTACAGGGGGCGACAATCAGCCCCAGCATTTT. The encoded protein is CASSATGGDNQPQHF. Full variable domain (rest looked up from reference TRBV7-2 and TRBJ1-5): GAGVSQSPSNKVTEKGKDVELRCDPISGHTALYWYRQSLGQGLEFLIYFQGNSAPDKSGLPSDRFSAERTGGSVSTLTIQRTQQEDSAVYLCASSATGGDNQPQHFGDGTRLSIL.

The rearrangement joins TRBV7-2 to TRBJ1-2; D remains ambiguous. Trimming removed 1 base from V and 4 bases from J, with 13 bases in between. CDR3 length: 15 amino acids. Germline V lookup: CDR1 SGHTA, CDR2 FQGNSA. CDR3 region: CASSLEATTSYGYTF. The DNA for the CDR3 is TGTGCCAGCAGCTTAGAAGCGACGACCTCCTATGGCTACACCTTC.

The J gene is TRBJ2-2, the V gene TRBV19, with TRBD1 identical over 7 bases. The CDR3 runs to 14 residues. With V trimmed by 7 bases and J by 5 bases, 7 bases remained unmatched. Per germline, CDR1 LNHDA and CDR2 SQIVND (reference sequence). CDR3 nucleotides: TGTGCCAGTAAGCAGGGGGATCTTACCGGGGAGCTGTTTTTT. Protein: CASKQGDLTGELFF.

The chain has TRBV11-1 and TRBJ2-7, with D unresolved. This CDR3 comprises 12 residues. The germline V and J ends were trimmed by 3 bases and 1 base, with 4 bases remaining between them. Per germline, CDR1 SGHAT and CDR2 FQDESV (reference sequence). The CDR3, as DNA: TGTGCCAGCAGCTTTAAATCCTACGAGCAGTACTTC. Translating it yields CASSFKSYEQYF.

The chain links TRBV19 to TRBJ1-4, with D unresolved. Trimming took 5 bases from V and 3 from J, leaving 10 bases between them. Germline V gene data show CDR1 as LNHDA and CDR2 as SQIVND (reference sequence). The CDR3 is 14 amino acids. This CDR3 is CASSLRQSNEKLFF. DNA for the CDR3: TGTGCCAGTAGTCTCCGCCAGTCTAATGAAAAACTGTTTTTT.

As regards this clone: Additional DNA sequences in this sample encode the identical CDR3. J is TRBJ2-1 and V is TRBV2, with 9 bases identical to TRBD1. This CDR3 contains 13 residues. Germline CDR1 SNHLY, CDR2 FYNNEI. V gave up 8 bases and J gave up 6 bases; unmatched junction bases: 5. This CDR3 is CASSGQGGNEQFF. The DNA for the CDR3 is TGTGCCAGCTCGGGACAGGGTGGCAATGAGCAGTTCTTC.

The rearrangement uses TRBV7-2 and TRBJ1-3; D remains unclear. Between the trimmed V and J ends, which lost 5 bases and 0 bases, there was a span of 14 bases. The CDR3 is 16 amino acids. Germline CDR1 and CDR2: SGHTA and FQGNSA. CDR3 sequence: CASSPLTSGSGNTIYF. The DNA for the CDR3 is TGTGCCAGCAGCCCCCTTACCTCAGGCTCTGGAAACACCATATATTTT.

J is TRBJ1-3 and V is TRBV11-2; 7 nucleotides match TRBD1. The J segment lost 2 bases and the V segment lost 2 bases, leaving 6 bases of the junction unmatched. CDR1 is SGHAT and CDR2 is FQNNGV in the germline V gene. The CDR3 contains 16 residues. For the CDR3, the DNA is TGTGCCAGCAGCTTAACGGGACAGACCCCTGGAAACACCATATATTTT. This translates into CASSLTGQTPGNTIYF.

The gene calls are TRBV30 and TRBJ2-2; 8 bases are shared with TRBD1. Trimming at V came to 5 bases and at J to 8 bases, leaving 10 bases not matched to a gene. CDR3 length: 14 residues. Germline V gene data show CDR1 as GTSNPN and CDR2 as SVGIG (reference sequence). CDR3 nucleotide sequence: TGTGCCTGGGGGACAGGTTCTCATGGGGGGGAGCTGTTTTTT. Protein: CAWGTGSHGGELFF.